The 6 T cell receptor beta chains below were found in one sample sequenced in a study of cytomegalovirus exposure and HLA in healthy donors. The PCR employed 60 Vbeta primers together with 13 Jbeta primers. Profiled with immunoSEQ multiplex PCR; TCRdb holds only in-frame clones, not every one. The sample has about 160,000 clones, around four fifths seen once; the top ten hold 1.9%. Sequenced input: PBMCs. The receptor source for this set is a woman under 30 in good health and CMV-seronegative.

J is TRBJ2-5 and V is TRBV11-3; 8 bases agree with TRBD1. Germline CDR1 reads SGHNT; CDR2 reads YENEEA. The V segment lost 4 bases and the J segment 4 bases; nucleotides outside the gene matches: 8. The CDR3 sequence is 15 residues long. CDR3 coding DNA: TGTGCCAGCAGCTCCGGACAGGGAAGGGGAGAGACCCAGTACTTC. Translation: CASSSGQGRGETQYF.

V is TRBV27 and J is TRBJ1-6; 8 bases map to TRBD1. Germline loops: CDR1 MNHEY, CDR2 SMNVEV (reference sequence). This CDR3 spans 13 amino acids. Trimming cost V 6 bases and J 9 bases; bases outside gene matches: 4. This CDR3 reads CASSGQGTSPLHF. The CDR3 nucleotides read TGTGCCAGCAGCGGACAGGGAACTTCACCCCTCCACTTT.

V and J are TRBV13 and TRBJ2-1; D ambiguous. The germline V and J ends were trimmed by 1 base and 4 bases, with 8 bases remaining between them. The CDR3 spans 14 residues. Germline CDR1 reads PRHDT; CDR2 reads FYEKMQ (reference sequence). The CDR3 DNA is TGTGCCAGCAGCTTAGTCTCTAGTTACAATGAGCAGTTCTTC. Translation gives CASSLVSSYNEQFF.

V is TRBV5-1 and J is TRBJ1-1, with D perhaps matching TRBD1 (6 bases). V lost 4 bases and J 3 bases, leaving 22 bases between the germline ends. The CDR3 is made up of 17 amino acids. Germline V gene lookup returns CDR1 SGHRS and CDR2 YFSETQ. CDR3 loop: CASSLGRIQGRDTEAFF. The CDR3 DNA sequence: TGCGCCAGCAGCCTAGGAAGAATACAGGGAAGGGACACTGAAGCTTTCTTT. The full variable domain, in which reference TRBV5-1 and TRBJ1-1 provide the parts outside the CDR3, is KAGVTQTPRYLIKTRGQQVTLSCSPISGHRSVSWYQQTPGQGLQFLFEYFSETQRNKGNFPGRFSGRQFSNSRSEMNVSTLELGDSALYLCASSLGRIQGRDTEAFFGQGTRLTVV.

CDR3 region: CASGPRGVNQPQHF. The CDR3, as DNA: TGTGCCAGCGGACCGCGGGGGGTCAATCAGCCCCAGCATTTT. The chain employs TRBV7-8 and TRBJ1-5, with D tentatively TRBD1 (5 bases). The germline V gene has CDR1 SGHVS and CDR2 FQNEAQ. The CDR3 has 14 amino acids. With 8 bases removed from V and 3 bases from J, the gap between germline ends came to 14 bases.

The chain carries TRBV5-1 and TRBJ2-2, with 8 positions matching TRBD2. V lost 0 bases and J lost 4; bases outside the gene matches: 5. This CDR3 contains 16 residues. Germline lookup yields CDR1 SGHRS and CDR2 YFSETQ. In DNA form, the CDR3 reads TGCGCCAGCAGCTTGGCCGGGGGGGGCGTCACCGGGGAGCTGTTTTTT. Protein sequence: CASSLAGGGVTGELFF.